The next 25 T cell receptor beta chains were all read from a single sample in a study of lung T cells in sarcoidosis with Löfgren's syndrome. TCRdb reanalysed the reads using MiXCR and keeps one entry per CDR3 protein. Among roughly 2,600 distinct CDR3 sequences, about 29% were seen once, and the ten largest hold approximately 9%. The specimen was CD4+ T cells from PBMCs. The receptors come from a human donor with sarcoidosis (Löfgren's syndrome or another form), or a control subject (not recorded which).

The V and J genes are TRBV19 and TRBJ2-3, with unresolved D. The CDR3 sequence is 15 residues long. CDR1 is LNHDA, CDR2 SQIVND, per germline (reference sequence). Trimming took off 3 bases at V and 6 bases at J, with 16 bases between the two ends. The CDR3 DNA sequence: TGTGCCAGTAGTATGATGGGAACAGTCAAGGATACGCAGTATTTT. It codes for CASSMMGTVKDTQYF.

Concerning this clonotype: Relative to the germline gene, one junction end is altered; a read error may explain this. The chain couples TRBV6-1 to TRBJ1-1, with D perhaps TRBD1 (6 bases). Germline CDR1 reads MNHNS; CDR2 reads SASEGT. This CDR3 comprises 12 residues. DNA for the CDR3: TGTGCCAGCAGCCAGGGGAACACTGAAGCCTCCTTT. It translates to CASSQGNTEASF.

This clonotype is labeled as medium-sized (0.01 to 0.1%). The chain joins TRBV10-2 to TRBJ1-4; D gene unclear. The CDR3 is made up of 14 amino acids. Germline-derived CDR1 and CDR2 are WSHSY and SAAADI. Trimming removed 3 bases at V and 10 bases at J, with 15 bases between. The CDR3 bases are TGCGCCAGCAGTGATGATGTTCTTGGAGTAAAACTGTTTTTT. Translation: CASSDDVLGVKLFF.

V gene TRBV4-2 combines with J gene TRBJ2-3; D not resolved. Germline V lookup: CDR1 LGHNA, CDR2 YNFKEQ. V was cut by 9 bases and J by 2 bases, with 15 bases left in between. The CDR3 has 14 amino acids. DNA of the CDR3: TGTGCCAGTAGTTCAGCCCAATTCACAGATACGCAGTATTTT. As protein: CASSSAQFTDTQYF.

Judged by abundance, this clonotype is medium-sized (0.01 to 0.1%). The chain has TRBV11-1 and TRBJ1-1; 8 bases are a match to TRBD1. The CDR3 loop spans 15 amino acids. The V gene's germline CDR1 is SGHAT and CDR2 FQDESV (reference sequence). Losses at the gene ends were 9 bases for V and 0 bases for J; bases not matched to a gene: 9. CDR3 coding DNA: TGTGCCAGTCAACAGGGGGAGGAAATGAACACTGAAGCTTTCTTT. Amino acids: CASQQGEEMNTEAFF.

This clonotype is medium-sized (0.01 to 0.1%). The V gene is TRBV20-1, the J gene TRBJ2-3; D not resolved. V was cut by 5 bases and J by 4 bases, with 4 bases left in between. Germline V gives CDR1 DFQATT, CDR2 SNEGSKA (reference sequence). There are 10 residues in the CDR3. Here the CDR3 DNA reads TGCAGTGCTGCAGCAGATACGCAGTATTTT. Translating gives CSAAADTQYF.

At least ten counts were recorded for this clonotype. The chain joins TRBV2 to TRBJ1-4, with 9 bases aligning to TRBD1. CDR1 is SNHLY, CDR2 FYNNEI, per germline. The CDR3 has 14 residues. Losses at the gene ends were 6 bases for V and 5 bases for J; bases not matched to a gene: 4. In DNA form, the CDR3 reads TGTGCCAGCAGCGAGACAGGGGGGAATGAAAAACTGTTTTTT. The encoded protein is CASSETGGNEKLFF. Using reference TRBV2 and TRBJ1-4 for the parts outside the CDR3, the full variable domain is EPEVTQTPSHQVTQMGQEVILRCVPISNHLYFYWYRQILGQKVEFLVSFYNNEISEKSEIFDDQFSVERPDGSNFTLKIRSTKLEDSAMYFCASSETGGNEKLFFGSGTQLSVL.

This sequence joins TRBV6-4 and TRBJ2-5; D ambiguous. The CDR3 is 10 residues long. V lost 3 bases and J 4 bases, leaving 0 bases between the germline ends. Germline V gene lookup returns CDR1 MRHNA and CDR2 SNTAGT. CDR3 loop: CASSEETQYF. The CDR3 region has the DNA TGTGCCAGCAGTGAAGAGACCCAGTACTTC.

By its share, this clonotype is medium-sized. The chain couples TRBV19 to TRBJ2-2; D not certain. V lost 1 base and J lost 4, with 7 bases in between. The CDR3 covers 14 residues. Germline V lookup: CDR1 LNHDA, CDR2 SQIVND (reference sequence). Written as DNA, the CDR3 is TGTGCCAGTAGTATAGTCGTGACCACCGGGGAGCTGTTTTTT. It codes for CASSIVVTTGELFF.

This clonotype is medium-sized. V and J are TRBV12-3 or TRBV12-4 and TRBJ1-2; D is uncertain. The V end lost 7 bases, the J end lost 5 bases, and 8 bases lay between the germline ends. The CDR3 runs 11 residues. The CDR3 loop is CASTPGYGYTF. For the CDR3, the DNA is TGTGCCAGCACCCCCGGATATGGCTACACCTTC.

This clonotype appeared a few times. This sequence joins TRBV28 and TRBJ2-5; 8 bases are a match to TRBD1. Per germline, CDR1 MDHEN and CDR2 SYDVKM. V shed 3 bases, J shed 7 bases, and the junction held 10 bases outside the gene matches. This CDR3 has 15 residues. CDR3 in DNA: TGTGCCAGCAGTTTTCTGCACGGACAGGGTGTGACCCAGTACTTC. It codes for CASSFLHGQGVTQYF. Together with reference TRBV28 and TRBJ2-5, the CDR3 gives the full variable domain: DVKVTQSSRYLVKRTGEKVFLECVQDMDHENMFWYRQDPGLGLRLIYFSYDVKMKEKGDIPEGYSVSREKKERFSLILESASTNQTSMYLCASSFLHGQGVTQYFGPGTRLLVL.

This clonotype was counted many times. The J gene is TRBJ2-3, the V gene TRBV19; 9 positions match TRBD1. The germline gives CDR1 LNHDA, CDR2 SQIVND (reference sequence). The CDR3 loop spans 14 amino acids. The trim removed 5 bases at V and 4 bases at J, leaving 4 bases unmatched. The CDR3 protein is CASSGGTGSDTQYF. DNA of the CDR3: TGTGCCAGTAGTGGTGGGACAGGGTCAGATACGCAGTATTTT.

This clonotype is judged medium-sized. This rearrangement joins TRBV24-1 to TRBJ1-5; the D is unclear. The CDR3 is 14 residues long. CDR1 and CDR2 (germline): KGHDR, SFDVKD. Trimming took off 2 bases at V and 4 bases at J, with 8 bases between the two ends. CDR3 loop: CATSDSYENQPQHF. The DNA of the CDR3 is TGTGCCACCAGTGATTCTTACGAGAATCAGCCCCAGCATTTT.

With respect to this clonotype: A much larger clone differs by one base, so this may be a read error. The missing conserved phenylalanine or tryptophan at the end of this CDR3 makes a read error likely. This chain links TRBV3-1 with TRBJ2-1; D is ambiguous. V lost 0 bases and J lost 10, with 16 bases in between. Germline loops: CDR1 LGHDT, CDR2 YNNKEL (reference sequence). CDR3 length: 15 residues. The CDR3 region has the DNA TGTGCCAGCAGCCAAGATCCCGGTCAAGGAAGGGAGCAGTTCCTC. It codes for CASSQDPGQGREQFL.

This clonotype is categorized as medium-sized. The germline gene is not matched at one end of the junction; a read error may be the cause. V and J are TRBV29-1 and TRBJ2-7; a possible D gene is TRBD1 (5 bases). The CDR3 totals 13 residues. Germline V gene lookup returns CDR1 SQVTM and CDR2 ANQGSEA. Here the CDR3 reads CSVVGAAPYGQYF. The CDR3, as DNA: TGCAGCGTTGTTGGGGCAGCACCCTACGGGCAGTACTTC.

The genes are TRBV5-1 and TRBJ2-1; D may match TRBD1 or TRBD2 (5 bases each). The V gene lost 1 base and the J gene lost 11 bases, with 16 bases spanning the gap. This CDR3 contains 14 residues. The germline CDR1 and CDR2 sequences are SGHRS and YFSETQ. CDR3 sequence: CASSLSGASNKQFF. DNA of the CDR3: TGCGCCAGCAGCTTGTCCGGGGCGAGTAATAAGCAGTTCTTC.

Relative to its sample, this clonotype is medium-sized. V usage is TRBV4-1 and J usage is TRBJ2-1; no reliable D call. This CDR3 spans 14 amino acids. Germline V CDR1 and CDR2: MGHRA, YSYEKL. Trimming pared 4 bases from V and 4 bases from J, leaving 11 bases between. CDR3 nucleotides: TGCGCCAGCAGCCGCGGCGGTACTTACAATGAGCAGTTCTTC. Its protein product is CASSRGGTYNEQFF.

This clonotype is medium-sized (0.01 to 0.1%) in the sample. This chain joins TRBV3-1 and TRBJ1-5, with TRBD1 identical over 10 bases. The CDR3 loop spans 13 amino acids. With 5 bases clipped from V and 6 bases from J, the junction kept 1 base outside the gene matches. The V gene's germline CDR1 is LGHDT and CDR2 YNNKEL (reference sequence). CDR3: CASSGTGVQPQHF. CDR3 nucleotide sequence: TGTGCCAGCAGCGGGACAGGGGTTCAGCCCCAGCATTTT. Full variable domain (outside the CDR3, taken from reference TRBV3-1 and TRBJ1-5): DTAVSQTPKYLVTQMGNDKSIKCEQNLGHDTMYWYKQDSKKFLKIMFSYNNKELIINETVPNRFSPKSPDKAHLNLHINSLELGDSAVYFCASSGTGVQPQHFGDGTRLSIL.

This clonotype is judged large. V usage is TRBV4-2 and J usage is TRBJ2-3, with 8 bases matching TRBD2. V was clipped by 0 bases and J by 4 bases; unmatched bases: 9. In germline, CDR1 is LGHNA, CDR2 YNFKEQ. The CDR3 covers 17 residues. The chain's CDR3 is CASSQDSSGSFSDTQYF. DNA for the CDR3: TGTGCCAGCAGCCAAGATTCGAGCGGGAGTTTTTCAGATACGCAGTATTTT.

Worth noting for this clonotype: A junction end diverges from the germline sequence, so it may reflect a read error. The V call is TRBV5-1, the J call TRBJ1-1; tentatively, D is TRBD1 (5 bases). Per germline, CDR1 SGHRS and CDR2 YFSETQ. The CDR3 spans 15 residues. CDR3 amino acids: CAGSWDAIGNTEAFF. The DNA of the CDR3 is TGCGCCGGCAGCTGGGACGCCATTGGGAACACAGAAGCTTTCTTT.

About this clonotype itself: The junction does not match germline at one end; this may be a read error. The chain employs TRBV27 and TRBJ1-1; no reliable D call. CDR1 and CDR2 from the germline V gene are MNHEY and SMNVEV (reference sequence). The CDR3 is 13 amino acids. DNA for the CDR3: TGTGCCAGTAGTTCGATGACGAACGCTGAAGCCTTCTTT. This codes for CASSSMTNAEAFF.

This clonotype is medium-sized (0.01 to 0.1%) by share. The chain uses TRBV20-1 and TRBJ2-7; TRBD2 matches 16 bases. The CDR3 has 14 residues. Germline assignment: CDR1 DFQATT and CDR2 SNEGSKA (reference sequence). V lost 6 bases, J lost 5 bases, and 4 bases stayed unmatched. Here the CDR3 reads CSALGLAGGNEQYF. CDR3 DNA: TGCAGTGCCCTGGGACTAGCGGGAGGGAACGAGCAGTACTTC.

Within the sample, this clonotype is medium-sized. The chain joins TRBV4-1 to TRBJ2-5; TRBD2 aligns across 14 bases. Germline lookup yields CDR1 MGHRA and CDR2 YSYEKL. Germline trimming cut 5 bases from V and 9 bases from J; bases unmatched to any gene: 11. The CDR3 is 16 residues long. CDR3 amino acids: CASSYPGLAGETAQYF. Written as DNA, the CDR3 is TGCGCCAGCAGCTACCCGGGACTAGCGGGAGAAACGGCCCAGTACTTC.

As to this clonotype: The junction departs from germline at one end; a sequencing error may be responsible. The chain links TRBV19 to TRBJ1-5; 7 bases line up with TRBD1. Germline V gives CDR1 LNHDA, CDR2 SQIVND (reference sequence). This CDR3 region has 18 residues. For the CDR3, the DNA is TGTGCCAATAGTATCGCATCTTGGACAGGATATAGCGGTCAGCCCCAGCATTTT. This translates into CANSIASWTGYSGQPQHF.

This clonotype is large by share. CDR3: CASSSPTGGNEQFF. In DNA, the CDR3 is TGTGCCAGCAGTTCTCCAACGGGAGGCAATGAGCAGTTCTTC. This rearrangement joins TRBV27 to TRBJ2-1, with 7 positions matching TRBD2. Germline V gene lookup returns CDR1 MNHEY and CDR2 SMNVEV (reference sequence). With 4 bases clipped from V and 6 bases from J, the junction kept 6 bases outside the gene matches. The CDR3 has 14 amino acids.